These 16 T cell receptor beta chains share one sample of origin, sequenced in a study of blood T cell repertoires in COVID-19. Profiled with immunoSEQ multiplex PCR; TCRdb holds only in-frame clones, not every one. The table has roughly 120,000 clones, 88% seen once. The specimen was peripheral blood. The receptors come from a woman between 50 and 59 years old with acute or convalescent COVID-19.

The chain links TRBV29-1 to TRBJ2-7; tentatively, D is TRBD2 (6 bases). Germline CDR1 and CDR2: SQVTM and ANQGSEA. The CDR3 consists of 14 residues. The V gene lost 4 bases and the J gene lost 4 bases, with 17 bases spanning the gap. The CDR3 region is CSVGVGRYKYEQYF. The CDR3 DNA reads as TGCAGCGTTGGGGTAGGGAGGTACAAATACGAGCAGTACTTC.

The CDR3 coding sequence is TGTGCCAGCAGCCAAGGGGCGCCCGCTGGAGGAGATACGCAGTATTTT. Amino acids: CASSQGAPAGGDTQYF. The chain joins TRBV4-2 to TRBJ2-3, with D possibly being TRBD2 (5 bases). V lost 1 base to trimming and J lost 5 bases, with 16 bases between them. Per germline, CDR1 LGHNA and CDR2 YNFKEQ. The length of the CDR3 is 16 residues.

The V gene is TRBV19, the J gene TRBJ2-1; D ambiguous. The CDR3 loop spans 15 amino acids. V shed 1 base and J shed 4 bases, with 11 bases lying between them. Germline V CDR1 and CDR2: LNHDA, SQIVND (reference sequence). In DNA, the CDR3 is TGTGCCAGTAGTATAGGTAACAGACCATACAATGAGCAGTTCTTC. Its translation is CASSIGNRPYNEQFF.

The V call is TRBV2, the J call TRBJ1-4; 8 bases are a match to TRBD1. The CDR3 is made up of 15 amino acids. V gave up 3 bases and J gave up 0 bases; unmatched junction bases: 0. CDR1 and CDR2 (germline): SNHLY, FYNNEI. The CDR3 DNA follows: TGTGCCAGCAGTGAGACAGGGGCAACTAATGAAAAACTGTTTTTT. Protein product: CASSETGATNEKLFF.

The chain combines TRBV7-6 with TRBJ2-7; D may be TRBD1 (5 bases). Per germline, CDR1 SGHVS and CDR2 FNYEAQ. Trimming removed 1 base at V and 0 bases at J, with 7 bases between. CDR3 length equals 14 residues. As DNA, the CDR3 is TGTGCCAGCAGCTTAGACAGGCGCTCCTACGAGCAGTACTTC. Its translation: CASSLDRRSYEQYF.

The chain employs TRBV28 and TRBJ1-2; D gene ambiguous. The CDR3 spans 14 residues. Trimming took 6 bases from V and 8 from J, leaving 19 bases between them. CDR1 is MDHEN, CDR2 SYDVKM, per germline. In nucleotides, the CDR3 is TGTGCCAGCAGGATAGCCTATGAGGGTAGCGGCTACACCTTC. This sequence encodes CASRIAYEGSGYTF.

The chain has TRBV19 and TRBJ2-1; 8 positions match TRBD1. V shed 8 bases, J shed 4 bases, and the junction held 7 bases outside the gene matches. CDR1 LNHDA and CDR2 SQIVND come from the germline V gene (reference sequence). The CDR3 spans 14 residues. The chain's CDR3 is CASPWDRHYNEQFF. In DNA form, the CDR3 reads TGTGCCAGTCCCTGGGACAGGCATTACAATGAGCAGTTCTTC.

The chain employs TRBV30 and TRBJ2-1; 10 nucleotides line up with TRBD2. CDR3 size: 14 residues. J gave up 3 bases and V 4 bases, and 3 bases lay outside the gene matches. Germline V gives CDR1 GTSNPN, CDR2 SVGIG (reference sequence). The CDR3 DNA reads as TGTGCCTGGAACCGACTAGCGGGCTACAATGAGCAGTTCTTC. It specifies CAWNRLAGYNEQFF. The full variable domain, completed using reference TRBV30 and TRBJ2-1, is SQTIHQWPATLVQPVGSPLSLECTVEGTSNPNLYWYRQAAGRGLQLLFYSVGIGQISSEVPQNLSASRPQDRQFILSSKKLLLSDSGFYLCAWNRLAGYNEQFFGPGTRLTVL.

The chain uses TRBV7-7 and TRBJ2-7, with TRBD2 matching over 8 bases. With V trimmed by 1 base and J by 3 bases, 5 bases remained unmatched. Germline CDR1 reads SSHAT; CDR2 reads FNYEAQ (reference sequence). This CDR3 contains 15 residues. The CDR3 here is CASSLGAGTSYEQYF. The CDR3 region has the DNA TGTGCCAGCAGCTTAGGCGCCGGGACTAGCTACGAGCAGTACTTC.

This chain links TRBV29-1 with TRBJ1-5, with D possibly TRBD1 on 6 matching bases. With 6 bases removed from V and 3 bases from J, the gap between germline ends came to 18 bases. The CDR3 runs 15 residues. Germline CDR1 SQVTM, CDR2 ANQGSEA. This chain's CDR3 is CSVSLGGANNQPQHF. Written as DNA, the CDR3 is TGCAGCGTCTCCCTGGGGGGGGCAAACAATCAGCCCCAGCATTTT.

This clone was detected a few times. This chain connects TRBV11-2 to TRBJ1-6; 8 bases fit TRBD1. The CDR3 extends over 16 amino acids. Germline V CDR1 and CDR2: SGHAT, FQNNGV. Trimming cost V 0 bases and J 7 bases; bases outside gene matches: 5. The CDR3 DNA sequence: TGTGCCAGCAGCTTAGATAGGACAGGGCTGAATTCACCCCTCCACTTT. Protein: CASSLDRTGLNSPLHF.

The chain uses TRBV5-1 and TRBJ2-5; TRBD1 might be the D (6 bases). Trimming removed 0 bases from V and 4 bases from J, with 16 bases in between. The CDR3 contains 16 residues. The germline V gene encodes CDR1 SGHRS and CDR2 YFSETQ. In DNA form, the CDR3 reads TGCGCCAGCAGCTTGGCAGGCAGGGGATTGTCAGAGACCCAGTACTTC. Its translation: CASSLAGRGLSETQYF.

Written as DNA, the CDR3 is TGTGCCAGCAGCCCCCGGACAGGGGACTCCGGGACTAGCTCCTACGAGCAGTACTTC. Translation: CASSPRTGDSGTSSYEQYF. This sequence joins TRBV13 and TRBJ2-7, with D possibly TRBD1 on 9 matching bases. This CDR3 has 19 amino acids. The germline CDR1 and CDR2 sequences are PRHDT and FYEKMQ (reference sequence). The V end was cut by 5 bases, the J end by 0 bases, with 26 bases between.

V usage is TRBV6-5 and J usage is TRBJ1-5, with D possibly matching TRBD1 (5 bases). This CDR3 has 13 residues. Germline V gene data show CDR1 as MNHEY and CDR2 as SVGAGI. V lost 7 bases and J 3 bases, leaving 10 bases between the germline ends. This chain's CDR3 is CASKDTANQPQHF. In nucleotides, the CDR3 is TGTGCCAGCAAGGACACAGCCAATCAGCCCCAGCATTTT.

The chain has TRBV19 and TRBJ2-7, with D possibly matching TRBD1 (6 bases). The V and J ends lost 6 bases and 0 bases respectively, with 12 bases between them. Looked up from germline, CDR1 is LNHDA and CDR2 is SQIVND (reference sequence). CDR3 length equals 14 residues. CDR3 DNA: TGTGCCAGTAGACTAACAGGGAGCTCCTACGAGCAGTACTTC. It translates to CASRLTGSSYEQYF.

V and J are TRBV28 and TRBJ1-1; a weak D match, TRBD1 (6 bases). Trimming shortened V by 4 bases and J by 6 bases, and 15 bases separated the two germline ends. The germline CDR1 and CDR2 sequences are MDHEN and SYDVKM. This CDR3 region has 14 residues. In nucleotides, the CDR3 is TGTGCCAGCAGTTCACACAGGGCAGGGGCTGAAGCTTTCTTT. Its protein is CASSSHRAGAEAFF.